The 29 T cell receptor beta chains reported below all come from one sample, sequenced in a study of cytomegalovirus exposure and HLA in healthy donors. 13 Jbeta primers and 60 Vbeta primers were used for the PCR. Data came from immunoSEQ multiplex PCR; TCRdb stores just in-frame clones and leaves some out. The table includes tens of thousands of clones, 82% detected once. Sequencing was carried out using PBMCs. These receptors came from a man aged 50-59 years in good health and CMV-seronegative.

This clone was seen a handful of times. The rearrangement uses TRBV7-9 and TRBJ2-1, with D unclear. The CDR3 length is 16 residues. The germline CDR1 and CDR2 sequences are SEHNR and FQNEAQ (reference sequence). V lost 5 bases and J lost 0, with 14 bases in between. In DNA, the CDR3 is TGTGCCAGCAGCCCGATTCCCCTGAGCTCCTACAATGAGCAGTTCTTC. It yields the protein CASSPIPLSSYNEQFF.

This chain uses TRBV29-1 with TRBJ2-7; 11 nucleotides agree with TRBD2. V gave up 3 bases and J gave up 10 bases; unmatched junction bases: 8. In germline, CDR1 is SQVTM, CDR2 ANQGSEA. The CDR3 consists of 13 residues. The CDR3 DNA reads TGCAGCGTTGAGGGTAGCGGGAGGGAACCACAGTACTTC. This sequence encodes CSVEGSGREPQYF.

The J gene is TRBJ1-1, the V gene TRBV27, with D tentatively TRBD1 (5 bases). The ends were cut back, 3 bases at V and 4 bases at J, with 9 bases in the middle. The germline V gene has CDR1 MNHEY and CDR2 SMNVEV (reference sequence). There are 13 residues in the CDR3. The CDR3 loop reads CASSFPGGTEAFF. The CDR3 bases are TGTGCCAGCAGTTTCCCGGGGGGCACTGAAGCTTTCTTT.

The rearrangement uses TRBV11-2 and TRBJ2-7, with 8 bases aligning to TRBD2. The CDR3 is made up of 13 amino acids. Germline V CDR1 and CDR2: SGHAT, FQNNGV. V gave up 2 bases and J gave up 5 bases; unmatched junction bases: 2. CDR3 protein: CASSLSGGHEQYF. DNA for the CDR3: TGTGCCAGCAGCTTAAGCGGGGGCCACGAGCAGTACTTC.

The genes are TRBV6-4 and TRBJ2-2; no clear D. Germline CDR1 is MRHNA and CDR2 is SNTAGT. The CDR3 covers 14 residues. V was clipped by 10 bases and J by 5 bases, with 17 bases between them. The CDR3 DNA sequence: TGTGCCACCGCCCGGAGCTCTGGTACCGGGGAGCTGTTTTTT. Amino acid sequence: CATARSSGTGELFF.

This clone has just one count. V usage is TRBV10-3 and J usage is TRBJ1-2; TRBD1 matches 10 bases. This CDR3 comprises 13 residues. Germline V gene lookup returns CDR1 ENHRY and CDR2 SYGVKD. The trim removed 10 bases at V and 6 bases at J, leaving 8 bases unmatched. The CDR3 is CATHPGQGDGYTF. The DNA of the CDR3 is TGTGCCACCCACCCCGGACAGGGGGATGGCTACACCTTC.

V gene TRBV9 combines with J gene TRBJ2-7; 7 nucleotides align to TRBD1. V dropped 4 bases and J dropped 4; count of bases not matched to a gene: 8. The CDR3 extends over 14 amino acids. Germline values: CDR1 SGDLS, CDR2 YYNGEE. CDR3 in amino acids: CASSPQGGAYEQYF. The CDR3, as DNA: TGTGCCAGCAGCCCCCAAGGGGGCGCGTACGAGCAGTACTTC.

This sequence joins TRBV28 and TRBJ2-7; 10 bases line up with TRBD1. The germline CDR1 and CDR2 sequences are MDHEN and SYDVKM. This CDR3 region has 15 residues. Trimming at V came to 4 bases and at J to 3 bases, leaving 6 bases not matched to a gene. The CDR3 spells CASSSLTGGVYEQYF. The DNA of the CDR3 is TGTGCCAGCAGTTCTCTGACAGGGGGCGTCTACGAGCAGTACTTC.

The chain is built from TRBV18 and TRBJ2-1; 7 nucleotides line up with TRBD1. From germline, CDR1 is KGHSH and CDR2 LQKENI. V trimming: 2 bases; J trimming: 6 bases; junction bases outside the gene matches: 7. The CDR3 is made up of 15 amino acids. The CDR3 DNA reads TGTGCCAGCTCACCAGAAACAGGGGAAGGCAATGAGCAGTTCTTC. The encoded protein is CASSPETGEGNEQFF.

A word on this clone: The sample carries other DNA sequences with the same CDR3. The chain links TRBV19 to TRBJ2-3, with 9 bases fitting TRBD1. The CDR3 covers 15 residues. The V and J ends lost 3 bases and 0 bases, in that order; junction bases with no gene match: 1. The germline V gene encodes CDR1 LNHDA and CDR2 SQIVND (reference sequence). The CDR3 DNA reads TGTGCCAGTAGTATCGGGACAGGGAGCACAGATACGCAGTATTTT. It specifies CASSIGTGSTDTQYF.

The rearrangement joins TRBV9 to TRBJ2-1; D is ambiguous. Germline CDR1 is SGDLS and CDR2 is YYNGEE. The CDR3 has 16 amino acids. The germline V and J ends were trimmed by 2 bases and 1 base, with 13 bases remaining between them. The CDR3 bases are TGTGCCAGCAGCGTGCAATCCAGTCCGTCCTACAATGAGCAGTTCTTC. Its translation: CASSVQSSPSYNEQFF.

The genes are TRBV5-1 and TRBJ2-1; D ambiguous. The CDR3 is 14 amino acids. Trimming removed 5 bases from V and 0 bases from J, with 9 bases in between. Germline assignment: CDR1 SGHRS and CDR2 YFSETQ. For the CDR3, the DNA is TGCGCCAGCAGTCTGGAGAACTCCTACAATGAGCAGTTCTTC. Residues: CASSLENSYNEQFF.

This chain uses TRBV6-6 with TRBJ2-5; D might be TRBD2 (5 bases). The germline CDR1 and CDR2 sequences are MNHNY and SVGAGI (reference sequence). This CDR3 is built from 16 residues. V was cut by 2 bases and J by 2 bases, with 15 bases left in between. The DNA of the CDR3 is TGTGCCAGCAGTTACAGGAGCGGCCTTAAACAAGAGACCCAGTACTTC. Translating it yields CASSYRSGLKQETQYF.

This chain joins TRBV10-3 and TRBJ1-1; TRBD1 aligns across 10 bases. Trimming removed 3 bases from V and 1 base from J; junction bases left unmatched: 5. Germline CDR1 and CDR2: ENHRY and SYGVKD. This CDR3 is built from 16 residues. CDR3 sequence reads: CAISEGGDRGNTEAFF. CDR3 in DNA: TGTGCCATCAGTGAAGGGGGGGACAGGGGGAACACTGAAGCTTTCTTT.

CDR3 region: CASSAGAGAPTGELFF. CDR3 in DNA: TGCGCCAGCAGCGCGGGAGCGGGGGCCCCCACCGGGGAGCTGTTTTTT. The gene calls are TRBV5-1 and TRBJ2-2, with TRBD2 identical over 8 bases. Germline values: CDR1 SGHRS, CDR2 YFSETQ. V was pared by 4 bases and J by 4 bases, with 9 bases of the junction left unmatched. The CDR3 contains 16 residues. The variable domain in full, completed from reference TRBV5-1 and TRBJ2-2, reads KAGVTQTPRYLIKTRGQQVTLSCSPISGHRSVSWYQQTPGQGLQFLFEYFSETQRNKGNFPGRFSGRQFSNSRSEMNVSTLELGDSALYLCASSAGAGAPTGELFFGEGSRLTVL.

This clone was seen a handful of times. The rearrangement joins TRBV29-1 to TRBJ1-5, with D hard to call. Germline CDR1 reads SQVTM; CDR2 reads ANQGSEA. CDR3 length: 12 amino acids. Trimming stripped 6 bases from V and 11 bases from J, with 17 bases between. In nucleotides, the CDR3 is TGCAGCGTCCTCGCTTACTCCGGGGCCCAGCATTTT. Translating gives CSVLAYSGAQHF.

The rearrangement joins TRBV4-1 to TRBJ2-1; 9 bases line up with TRBD2. V lost 0 bases to trimming and J lost 15 bases; unmatched junction nucleotides: 12. This CDR3 contains 15 residues. CDR1 and CDR2 (germline): MGHRA, YSYEKL. This chain's CDR3 is CASSQDSRGRAPLFF. The DNA for the CDR3 is TGCGCCAGCAGCCAAGATTCGCGCGGGAGGGCCCCCTTGTTCTTC.

In this sample, this clone turned up a few times. The same CDR3 arises from other DNA sequences in this sample as well. This chain joins TRBV6-1 and TRBJ1-1; D possibly corresponds to TRBD1 (5 bases). Germline lookup yields CDR1 MNHNS and CDR2 SASEGT. V shed 6 bases and J shed 1 base, with 9 bases lying between them. This CDR3 has 13 residues. The CDR3 here is CASSWGQNTEAFF. In nucleotides, the CDR3 is TGTGCCAGCAGCTGGGGCCAGAACACTGAAGCTTTCTTT.

CDR3 sequence: CASSPEQETQYF. In nucleotides, the CDR3 is TGTGCCAGCTCACCCGAGCAAGAGACCCAGTACTTC. The chain is built from TRBV18 and TRBJ2-5; D is undetermined. V dropped 3 bases and J dropped 2 bases, with 4 bases sitting between them. The CDR3 extends over 12 amino acids. In germline, CDR1 is KGHSH, CDR2 LQKENI.

The chain couples TRBV9 to TRBJ1-2, with 8 positions matching TRBD1. V lost 0 bases and J lost 7; bases outside the gene matches: 5. This CDR3 contains 14 residues. The germline V gene has CDR1 SGDLS and CDR2 YYNGEE. Here the CDR3 reads CASSVGPGGGGYTF. For the CDR3, the DNA is TGTGCCAGCAGCGTAGGGCCAGGGGGCGGTGGCTACACCTTC.

The chain links TRBV6-5 to TRBJ2-5; 8 bases map to TRBD2. CDR3 length equals 14 residues. In germline, CDR1 is MNHEY, CDR2 SVGAGI. J gave up 0 bases and V 7 bases, and 4 bases lay outside the gene matches. CDR3 nucleotides: TGTGCCAGCAAGAAGACTAGCGACCAAGAGACCCAGTACTTC. Its translation: CASKKTSDQETQYF.

The chain is built from TRBV28 and TRBJ2-7, with D possibly TRBD1 on 6 matching bases. This CDR3 comprises 13 residues. Germline values: CDR1 MDHEN, CDR2 SYDVKM. The V end was cut by 4 bases, the J end by 6 bases, with 13 bases between. CDR3 loop: CASSSTTGSEQYF. CDR3 nucleotide sequence: TGTGCCAGCAGTTCTACGACAGGATCCGAGCAGTACTTC.

The chain combines TRBV14 with TRBJ2-7; 7 bases line up with TRBD1. Germline CDR1 is SGHDN and CDR2 is FVKESK. The CDR3 totals 15 residues. J lost 2 bases, V lost 6 bases, and 10 bases had no gene match. The CDR3 region has the DNA TGTGCCAGCAGTTTCATGACAGGGATAGCCTACGAGCAGTACTTC. It yields the protein CASSFMTGIAYEQYF.

V usage is TRBV5-1 and J usage is TRBJ2-5, with 7 bases matching TRBD2. The CDR3 contains 15 residues. The V segment lost 1 base and the J segment 5 bases; nucleotides outside the gene matches: 8. Germline lookup yields CDR1 SGHRS and CDR2 YFSETQ. The CDR3 loop is CASSLTGTKGETQYF. CDR3 DNA: TGCGCCAGCAGCTTGACCGGGACTAAGGGGGAGACCCAGTACTTC.

The CDR3: CASSVSGSIEQYF. The CDR3 nucleotides are TGTGCCAGCAGCGTTAGCGGGAGCATCGAGCAGTACTTC. V usage is TRBV9 and J usage is TRBJ2-7, with 9 nucleotides matching TRBD2. Germline CDR1 is SGDLS and CDR2 is YYNGEE. V trimming: 2 bases; J trimming: 6 bases; junction bases outside the gene matches: 3. This CDR3 is 13 amino acids long. The full variable domain, rest sourced from reference TRBV9 and TRBJ2-7, is DSGVTQTPKHLITATGQRVTLRCSPRSGDLSVYWYQQSLDQGLQFLIQYYNGEERAKGNILERFSAQQFPDLHSELNLSSLELGDSALYFCASSVSGSIEQYFGPGTRLTVT.

V is TRBV6-5 and J is TRBJ1-5; a weak D match, TRBD1 (5 bases). The V and J ends lost 6 bases and 3 bases respectively, with 12 bases between them. Per germline, CDR1 MNHEY and CDR2 SVGAGI. The CDR3 is made up of 14 amino acids. CDR3 DNA sequence: TGTGCCAGCAGAACGGCAGGGATCAATCAGCCCCAGCATTTT. Protein product: CASRTAGINQPQHF.

CDR3: CASSFPAGEGQETQYF. CDR3 bases: TGTGCCAGCAGCTTCCCGGCGGGAGAGGGGCAAGAGACCCAGTACTTC. This chain connects TRBV5-4 to TRBJ2-5; 7 nucleotides align to TRBD2. The V gene end was trimmed by 2 bases and the J gene end by 2 bases; junction bases not matched to a gene: 9. Looked up from germline, CDR1 is SGHNT and CDR2 is YYREEE (reference sequence). CDR3 length: 16 residues.

The chain is built from TRBV10-2 and TRBJ1-2, with D maybe TRBD1 (5 bases). Germline CDR1 is WSHSY and CDR2 is SAAADI. Trimming took 2 bases from V and 0 from J, leaving 10 bases between them. This CDR3 has 15 residues. The CDR3 sequence: CASSERTPANYGYTF. The CDR3 DNA reads as TGCGCCAGCAGTGAGAGGACACCCGCTAACTATGGCTACACCTTC.

The chain uses TRBV5-4 and TRBJ2-5; 7 positions agree with TRBD1. This CDR3 has 14 residues. V was pared by 5 bases and J by 1 base, with 5 bases of the junction left unmatched. The V gene's germline CDR1 is SGHNT and CDR2 YYREEE (reference sequence). The CDR3: CASSSGQLQETQYF. Here the CDR3 DNA reads TGTGCCAGCAGTTCGGGACAGCTCCAAGAGACCCAGTACTTC.